This T cell receptor beta chain was sequenced for a study of blood T cell repertoires in COVID-19. The wider study: The samples span acute and convalescent COVID-19 from the United States, Italy and Spain. T cells, B-cell-depleted T cells, or PBMCs supplied cDNA or gDNA.

Per the original data handling: Reference gene primer amplification in the assay estimated nucleated cell counts. TCRdb's table, derived via immunoSEQ multiplex PCR, lists solely in-frame clones and lacks some. That table supplies the V and J calls and clone size; D and trimming were determined from the DNA. The sample has about 270,000 clones; more than 70% are singletons. CDR3 length equals 16 residues. Germline loops: CDR1 SGHAT, CDR2 FQNNGV. Trimming cost V 1 base and J 2 bases; bases outside gene matches: 2. The genes are TRBV11-2 and TRBJ1-4; 9 bases are a match to TRBD1. Sequencing used peripheral blood. This clonotype was sampled from a woman aged 18-29 years with acute or convalescent COVID-19. CDR3 protein: CASSLGDRGTNEKLFF. DNA for the CDR3: TGTGCCAGCAGCTTAGGCGACAGGGGGACTAATGAAAAACTGTTTTTT.